This T cell receptor (beta chain) was captured in a study of glioma-infiltrating T cells after dendritic cell vaccination. There are 15 residues in the CDR3. In germline, CDR1 is SEHNR, CDR2 FQNEAQ (reference sequence). The V and J ends lost 1 base and 2 bases respectively, with 12 bases between them. In its sample, this clone was seen once. The time point: after dendritic cell vaccination, including at tumor progression/relapse. The repertoire was sequenced with immunoSEQ multiplex PCR; TCRdb's copy has only in-frame clones and lacks some. Altogether fewer than 70,000 clones are present, more than 75% being singletons, with the ten largest covering about 9%.

Sequences were derived from blood, sampled after dendritic cell vaccination. The receptor was isolated from a human donor with glioblastoma. The chain joins TRBV7-9 to TRBJ2-7, with D possibly matching TRBD2 (6 bases). Written as DNA, the CDR3 is TGTGCCAGCAGCTTAGGTGTCGGCGGGACCTACGAGCAGTACTTC. Protein sequence: CASSLGVGGTYEQYF.